One and the same sample provided the 24 T cell receptor beta chains below, sequenced in a study of ipilimumab plus nivolumab after autologous stem cell transplantation. TCRdb's copy holds only in-frame clones and misses some; the assay was immunoSEQ multiplex PCR. The table has about 43,000 clones, around nine tenths seen once. Here the sequenced sample was PBMCs, taken in a trial of ipilimumab plus nivolumab as post-transplant consolidation. These receptors all come from a male donor with multiple myeloma.

The rearrangement uses TRBV4-3 and TRBJ2-6, with unresolved D. CDR3 size: 15 residues. The germline V and J ends were trimmed by 4 bases and 6 bases, with 13 bases remaining between them. CDR1 is LGHNA, CDR2 YSLEER, per germline. The CDR3 nucleotides read TGCGCCAGCAGCCCGGGCCACCCCGCGGCCAACGTCCTGACTTTC. This translates into CASSPGHPAANVLTF.

CDR3 sequence: CASSVGGDHRYEQYF. Here the CDR3 DNA reads TGTGCCAGCAGCGTAGGCGGGGACCATCGCTACGAGCAGTACTTC. The chain has TRBV9 and TRBJ2-7, with TRBD2 as a possible D gene (6 bases). The CDR3 totals 15 residues. Germline CDR1 is SGDLS and CDR2 is YYNGEE. V lost 0 bases and J 3 bases, leaving 13 bases between the germline ends.

The chain uses TRBV9 and TRBJ2-5; possibly TRBD2 for D (6 bases). Matching the DNA end better, TRBJ2-7 makes the J call doubtful. The CDR3 is made up of 15 amino acids. Germline V gene data show CDR1 as SGDLS and CDR2 as YYNGEE. The CDR3 sequence is CASSVDRGSRDEQYF. CDR3 nucleotides: TGTGCCAGCAGCGTAGACCGGGGGTCGAGAGACGAGCAGTACTTC.

The chain couples TRBV18 to TRBJ2-5; tentatively, D is TRBD1 (6 bases). The V gene's germline CDR1 is KGHSH and CDR2 LQKENI. The CDR3 is 12 amino acids. V lost 5 bases and J lost 4, with 8 bases in between. The CDR3 spells CASSRGLETQYF. In DNA form, the CDR3 reads TGTGCCAGCTCAAGGGGGTTAGAGACCCAGTACTTC.

The chain carries TRBV14 and TRBJ2-7; 8 bases are a match to TRBD1. Trimming at V came to 2 bases and at J to 2 bases, leaving 2 bases not matched to a gene. Germline CDR1 SGHDN, CDR2 FVKESK. There are 14 residues in the CDR3. In DNA, the CDR3 is TGTGCCAGCAGCCAATGGACAGGGCCCTACGAGCAGTACTTC. Translated, it gives CASSQWTGPYEQYF.

The genes are TRBV10-3 and TRBJ1-1, with TRBD1 matching over 7 bases. The germline V gene has CDR1 ENHRY and CDR2 SYGVKD. With V trimmed by 6 bases and J by 8 bases, 6 bases remained unmatched. The length of the CDR3 is 12 residues. CDR3 loop: CAIRSTDREAFF. Written as DNA, the CDR3 is TGTGCCATCAGATCTACGGACAGGGAAGCTTTCTTT.

The chain has TRBV5-6 and TRBJ2-5; D unclear. The germline V gene has CDR1 SGHDT and CDR2 YYEEEE. The CDR3 totals 11 residues. The V end lost 4 bases, the J end lost 5 bases, and 6 bases lay between the germline ends. The CDR3 nucleotides read TGTGCCAGCAGCATTAGGGAGACCCAGTACTTC. This codes for CASSIRETQYF.

This chain links TRBV5-1 with TRBJ2-1, with TRBD2 matching 9 bases. V was pared by 4 bases and J by 5 bases, with 10 bases of the junction left unmatched. Germline lookup yields CDR1 SGHRS and CDR2 YFSETQ. There are 16 residues in the CDR3. The CDR3 protein is CASSEMTSGSHNEQFF. Here the CDR3 DNA reads TGCGCCAGCAGCGAAATGACTAGCGGAAGCCACAATGAGCAGTTCTTC.

This clone was counted once. V and J are TRBV27 and TRBJ1-4; no clear D gene. Trimming took 6 bases from V and 0 from J, leaving 11 bases between them. Germline-derived CDR1 and CDR2 are MNHEY and SMNVEV (reference sequence). The CDR3 sequence is 15 residues long. The CDR3 loop reads CASRLSGATNEKLFF. The CDR3 nucleotides are TGTGCCAGCAGACTTAGTGGGGCAACTAATGAAAAACTGTTTTTT. Together with reference TRBV27 and TRBJ1-4, the CDR3 gives the full variable domain: EAQVTQNPRYLITVTGKKLTVTCSQNMNHEYMSWYRQDPGLGLRQIYYSMNVEVTDKGDVPEGYKVSRKEKRNFPLILESPSPNQTSLYFCASRLSGATNEKLFFGSGTQLSVL.

The rearrangement joins TRBV6-6 to TRBJ2-6; D is unclear. Trimming removed 2 bases at V and 0 bases at J, with 5 bases between. This CDR3 has 15 residues. The germline V gene encodes CDR1 MNHNY and CDR2 SVGAGI (reference sequence). CDR3 bases: TGTGCCAGCAGTTACCGGCCCTCTGGGGCCAACGTCCTGACTTTC. It yields the protein CASSYRPSGANVLTF.

This clone was counted a single time. The CDR3 region has the DNA TGCGCCAGCAGCCAAGAGTGGGGCGGACCCTCTGGAAACACCATATATTTT. Amino acid sequence: CASSQEWGGPSGNTIYF. The chain couples TRBV4-3 to TRBJ1-3, with D perhaps TRBD1 (5 bases). Germline assignment: CDR1 LGHNA and CDR2 YSLEER. V was cut by 0 bases and J by 0 bases, with 12 bases left in between. The CDR3 has 17 residues.

The rearrangement joins TRBV7-2 to TRBJ1-1; D may be TRBD1 (6 bases). V gave up 1 base and J gave up 5 bases, with 11 bases separating them. The CDR3 length is 14 residues. Germline CDR1 and CDR2: SGHTA and FQGNSA. Here the CDR3 DNA reads TGTGCCAGCAGCTTAGTACAGGGAGGGACTGAAGCTTTCTTT. Residues: CASSLVQGGTEAFF.

The V call is TRBV4-1, the J call TRBJ1-5; a possible D gene is TRBD1 (6 bases). The CDR3 loop spans 17 amino acids. The V gene lost 1 base and the J gene lost 2 bases, with 15 bases spanning the gap. Germline lookup yields CDR1 MGHRA and CDR2 YSYEKL. The CDR3 DNA reads as TGCGCCAGCAGCCAAGGCCAGGGGAAGGGTCGCAATCAGCCCCAGCATTTT. Amino acids: CASSQGQGKGRNQPQHF.

This rearrangement joins TRBV5-1 to TRBJ2-5; D gene unclear. With 0 bases removed from V and 4 bases from J, the gap between germline ends came to 10 bases. The CDR3 is 14 residues long. Germline V lookup: CDR1 SGHRS, CDR2 YFSETQ. This CDR3 is CASSLAAPGETQYF. CDR3 sequence (DNA): TGCGCCAGCAGCTTGGCTGCGCCGGGAGAGACCCAGTACTTC.

This clone was seen a single time. The V gene is TRBV28, the J gene TRBJ1-5; a weak D match, TRBD1 (5 bases). V lost 7 bases to trimming and J lost 0 bases, with 16 bases between them. Germline V lookup: CDR1 MDHEN, CDR2 SYDVKM. The CDR3 covers 16 residues. The CDR3 spells CASNLRLGLSNQPQHF. The DNA of the CDR3 is TGTGCCAGCAATCTTAGGTTGGGACTTAGCAATCAGCCCCAGCATTTT.

This clone has just a few counts. V is TRBV2 and J is TRBJ1-1; no definite D call. The CDR3 runs to 14 residues. Per germline, CDR1 SNHLY and CDR2 FYNNEI. V lost 5 bases and J lost 0, with 10 bases in between. CDR3 coding DNA: TGTGCCAGCAGTCGGGAAGCGATGAACACTGAAGCTTTCTTT. Translating it yields CASSREAMNTEAFF.

V usage is TRBV9 and J usage is TRBJ1-2; D is unclear. Per germline, CDR1 SGDLS and CDR2 YYNGEE. The V end lost 3 bases, the J end lost 1 base, and 4 bases lay between the germline ends. The length of the CDR3 is 12 residues. The CDR3 loop reads CASSAFNYGYTF. For the CDR3, the DNA is TGTGCCAGCAGCGCCTTTAACTATGGCTACACCTTC.

The V call is TRBV29-1, the J call TRBJ2-5, with 10 nucleotides matching TRBD1. The CDR3 loop spans 17 amino acids. J gave up 5 bases and V 3 bases, and 15 bases lay outside the gene matches. Germline V gene data show CDR1 as SQVTM and CDR2 as ANQGSEA. The CDR3 loop is CSVEGGTGAMFRETQYF. CDR3 DNA sequence: TGCAGCGTTGAGGGGGGGACAGGGGCAATGTTTAGGGAGACCCAGTACTTC.

The rearrangement joins TRBV7-3 to TRBJ1-2; a possible D gene is TRBD1 (6 bases). Germline V gene sequence: CDR1 SGHTA, CDR2 FQGTGA. V shed 3 bases and J shed 7 bases, with 12 bases lying between them. The CDR3 is 13 amino acids. CDR3 coding DNA: TGTGCCAGCAGCTTTGCAGGGGATAGTGGCTACACCTTC. Translated, it gives CASSFAGDSGYTF. The whole variable domain, remainder taken from reference TRBV7-3 and TRBJ1-2, is GAGVSQTPSNKVTEKGKYVELRCDPISGHTALYWYRQSLGQGPEFLIYFQGTGAADDSGLPNDRFFAVRPEGSVSTLKIQRTERGDSAVYLCASSFAGDSGYTFGSGTRLTVV.

This chain uses TRBV6-5 with TRBJ2-1, with 9 nucleotides matching TRBD1. Germline-derived CDR1 and CDR2 are MNHEY and SVGAGI. CDR3 length equals 15 residues. V gave up 6 bases and J gave up 3 bases; unmatched junction bases: 6. The CDR3 nucleotides are TGTGCCAGCAGCCGACAGGGGGTGGGCTACAATGAGCAGTTCTTC. It codes for CASSRQGVGYNEQFF.

The chain joins TRBV5-6 to TRBJ1-5, with D perhaps TRBD1 (5 bases). CDR3 length: 15 amino acids. Per germline, CDR1 SGHDT and CDR2 YYEEEE. V was pared by 4 bases and J by 4 bases, with 15 bases between. The chain's CDR3 is CASSPSPGPNQPQHF. The CDR3 nucleotides are TGTGCCAGCAGCCCCTCCCCGGGGCCTAATCAGCCCCAGCATTTT.

This clone has a single count. The chain joins TRBV18 to TRBJ1-5; D is uncertain. V was trimmed by 1 base and J by 3 bases, leaving 13 bases between them. This CDR3 has 16 amino acids. CDR1 and CDR2 (germline): KGHSH, LQKENI. Here the CDR3 reads CASSPLSGPYNQPQHF. DNA for the CDR3: TGTGCCAGCTCACCACTCTCCGGGCCTTACAATCAGCCCCAGCATTTT.

The chain joins TRBV5-8 to TRBJ2-3; maybe TRBD2 (5 bases). This CDR3 is built from 14 residues. Germline V gene sequence: CDR1 SGHTS, CDR2 YDEGEE. Trimming left V 4 bases short and J 7 bases short, with 16 bases between. CDR3 sequence: CASSPRLIVHTQYF. The CDR3 nucleotides are TGTGCCAGCAGCCCCCGACTAATTGTTCATACGCAGTATTTT.

The chain combines TRBV4-1 with TRBJ1-2; possible D gene TRBD1, 5 bases. V was shortened by 3 bases and J by 1 base, with 24 bases between the two germline ends. The CDR3 contains 19 residues. Germline V gene data show CDR1 as MGHRA and CDR2 as YSYEKL. This CDR3 reads CASSQSPGDGGWGNYGYTF. DNA for the CDR3: TGCGCCAGCAGCCAGTCACCGGGGGACGGCGGTTGGGGTAACTATGGCTACACCTTC.